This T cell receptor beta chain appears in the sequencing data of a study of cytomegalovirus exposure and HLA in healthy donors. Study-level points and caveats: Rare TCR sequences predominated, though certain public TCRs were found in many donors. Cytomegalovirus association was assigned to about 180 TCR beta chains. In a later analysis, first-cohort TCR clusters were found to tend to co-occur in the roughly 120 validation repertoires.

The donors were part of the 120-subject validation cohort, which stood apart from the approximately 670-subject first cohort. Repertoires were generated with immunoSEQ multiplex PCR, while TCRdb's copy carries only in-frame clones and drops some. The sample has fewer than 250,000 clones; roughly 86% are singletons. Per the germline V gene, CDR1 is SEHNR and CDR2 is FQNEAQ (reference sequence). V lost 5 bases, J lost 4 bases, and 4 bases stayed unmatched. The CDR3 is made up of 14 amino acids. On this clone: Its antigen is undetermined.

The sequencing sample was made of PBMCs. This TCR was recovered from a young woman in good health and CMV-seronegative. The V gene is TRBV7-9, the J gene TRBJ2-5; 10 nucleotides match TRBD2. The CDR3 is CASSLTSGTETQYF. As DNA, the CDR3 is TGTGCCAGCAGCCTTACTAGCGGGACAGAGACCCAGTACTTC. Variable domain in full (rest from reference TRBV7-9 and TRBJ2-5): DTGVSQNPRHKITKRGQNVTFRCDPISEHNRLYWYRQTLGQGPEFLTYFQNEAQLEKSRLLSDRFSAERPKGSFSTLEIQRTEQGDSAMYLCASSLTSGTETQYFGPGTRLLVL.